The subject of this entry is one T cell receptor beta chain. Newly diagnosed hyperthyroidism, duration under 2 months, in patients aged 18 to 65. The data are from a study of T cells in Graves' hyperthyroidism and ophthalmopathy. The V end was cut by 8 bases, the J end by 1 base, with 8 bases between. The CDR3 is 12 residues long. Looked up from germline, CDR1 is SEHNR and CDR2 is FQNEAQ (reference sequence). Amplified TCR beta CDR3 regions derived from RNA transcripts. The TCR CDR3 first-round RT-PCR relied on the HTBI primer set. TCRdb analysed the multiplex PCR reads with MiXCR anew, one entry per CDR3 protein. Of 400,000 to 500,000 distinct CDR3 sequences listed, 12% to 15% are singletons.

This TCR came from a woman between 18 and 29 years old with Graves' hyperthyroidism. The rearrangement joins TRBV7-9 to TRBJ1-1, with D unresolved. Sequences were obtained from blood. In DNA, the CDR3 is TGTGCCAGCGCGCCGTCGAACACTGAAGCTTTCTTT. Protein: CASAPSNTEAFF.